The 30 T cell receptor beta chains given below trace back to one sample, sequenced in a study of technical replicates of blood from a handful of donors. TCRdb's table, derived via immunoSEQ multiplex PCR, lists solely in-frame clones and lacks some. Of about 71,000 clones in the sample, around nine tenths are singletons; the top ten hold under 6%. Sequencing was performed on PBMCs. The receptors were sampled from a human donor in good health. Some clones in this sample may be carry-over from other donors' samples.

The chain recombines TRBV2 with TRBJ2-7; TRBD1 matches at 8 bases. The germline gives CDR1 SNHLY, CDR2 FYNNEI. This CDR3 is built from 15 residues. The trim removed 8 bases at V and 2 bases at J, leaving 11 bases unmatched. The CDR3 nucleotides are TGTGCCAGCTCCGAGGGCAGGGGGCGCCCCTACGAGCAGTACTTC. Protein sequence: CASSEGRGRPYEQYF.

V gene TRBV25-1 combines with J gene TRBJ1-3; TRBD1 matches at 8 bases. The J segment lost 2 bases and the V segment lost 4 bases, leaving 1 base of the junction unmatched. Germline lookup yields CDR1 MGHDK and CDR2 SYGVNS. The CDR3 consists of 14 residues. The CDR3 sequence is CASSAQGAGNTIYF. The CDR3 nucleotides read TGTGCCAGCAGTGCACAGGGGGCTGGAAACACCATATATTTT.

The CDR3 nucleotides read TGTGCCAGCAGCATCCCAGGGGCAACTAATGAAAAACTGTTTTTT. Translating gives CASSIPGATNEKLFF. The V gene is TRBV7-9, the J gene TRBJ1-4, with a tentative D call TRBD1 (6 bases). Looked up from germline, CDR1 is SEHNR and CDR2 is FQNEAQ (reference sequence). V lost 5 bases and J 0 bases, leaving 10 bases between the germline ends. The CDR3 has 15 amino acids.

The gene calls are TRBV13 and TRBJ2-7; 7 bases align to TRBD1. The CDR3 sequence is 13 residues long. Germline CDR1 PRHDT, CDR2 FYEKMQ (reference sequence). The V gene end was trimmed by 5 bases and the J gene end by 5 bases; junction bases not matched to a gene: 6. The CDR3 coding sequence is TGTGCCAGCAGCAGAGACAGGGCCCACGAGCAGTACTTC. Translating gives CASSRDRAHEQYF.

The chain links TRBV9 to TRBJ2-3; 14 positions match TRBD2. The CDR3 loop spans 17 amino acids. The germline gives CDR1 SGDLS, CDR2 YYNGEE. Unmatched junction bases numbered 5, after V lost 0 bases and J lost 5 bases. The CDR3 DNA reads as TGTGCCAGCAGCGTAGGGGGACTAGCGGGAGTCCAAGATACGCAGTATTTT. Translated: CASSVGGLAGVQDTQYF.

The chain uses TRBV9 and TRBJ2-7; TRBD1 is a possible D gene (6 bases). Trimming took off 4 bases at V and 6 bases at J, with 14 bases between the two ends. The length of the CDR3 is 13 residues. CDR1 is SGDLS and CDR2 is YYNGEE in the germline V gene. The CDR3 DNA is TGTGCCAGCAGCCCAACTTCCAGGGGCGAGCAGTACTTC. As protein: CASSPTSRGEQYF.

This clone appeared once. The chain has TRBV7-9 and TRBJ2-1; D not certain. CDR3 length equals 15 residues. The ends were cut back, 0 bases at V and 6 bases at J, with 12 bases in the middle. Per the germline V gene, CDR1 is SEHNR and CDR2 is FQNEAQ (reference sequence). The CDR3 loop is CASSLARLLTNEQFF. CDR3 sequence (DNA): TGTGCCAGCAGCTTAGCGAGACTCCTCACCAATGAGCAGTTCTTC.

This clone was seen once. In DNA form, the CDR3 reads TGTGCCAGCAGCTTACTAGCCGCGTCCTACGAGCAGTACTTC. Translated, it gives CASSLLAASYEQYF. The V gene is TRBV11-1, the J gene TRBJ2-7; tentatively, D is TRBD2 (5 bases). The CDR3 loop spans 14 amino acids. Germline V lookup: CDR1 SGHAT, CDR2 FQDESV (reference sequence). The V gene lost 2 bases and the J gene lost 1 base, with 9 bases spanning the gap.

The V and J genes are TRBV6-6 and TRBJ1-2; TRBD1 matches 9 bases. This CDR3 contains 14 residues. The germline CDR1 and CDR2 sequences are MNHNY and SVGAGI (reference sequence). V lost 2 bases, J lost 7 bases, and 5 bases stayed unmatched. The CDR3 DNA follows: TGTGCCAGCAGTTACGGGACAGGGTACAGTGGCTACACCTTC. Translation: CASSYGTGYSGYTF.

The chain couples TRBV7-6 to TRBJ2-1; 8 nucleotides align to TRBD2. The V gene end was trimmed by 1 base and the J gene end by 7 bases; junction bases not matched to a gene: 6. Germline V gene lookup returns CDR1 SGHVS and CDR2 FNYEAQ. The length of the CDR3 is 15 residues. In DNA form, the CDR3 reads TGTGCCAGCAGCTTAGTTTACCGGGGGGGAAATGAGCAGTTCTTC. Translated, it gives CASSLVYRGGNEQFF.

The sample holds one count of this clone. The chain combines TRBV30 with TRBJ2-5; tentative D call: TRBD1 (6 bases). V lost 2 bases and J 4 bases, leaving 14 bases between the germline ends. Germline V gene sequence: CDR1 GTSNPN, CDR2 SVGIG (reference sequence). The CDR3 has 14 residues. The DNA for the CDR3 is TGTGCCTGGAGTACAGGGTCTTTGGGAGAGACCCAGTACTTC. Encoded protein: CAWSTGSLGETQYF.

The chain has TRBV2 and TRBJ2-2; no clear D gene. Looked up from germline, CDR1 is SNHLY and CDR2 is FYNNEI. Trimming removed 5 bases from V and 4 bases from J, with 8 bases in between. There are 13 residues in the CDR3. The DNA of the CDR3 is TGTGCCAGCAGTCCCATCCCCACCGGGGAGCTGTTTTTT. Its protein product is CASSPIPTGELFF.

This clone was recorded only once. The chain employs TRBV11-2 and TRBJ2-3, with 9 bases that match TRBD2. Germline CDR1 SGHAT, CDR2 FQNNGV. V was pared by 5 bases and J by 7 bases, with 16 bases of the junction left unmatched. This CDR3 spans 17 amino acids. The CDR3 region is CASSPRGGSGRIYTQYF. The CDR3 DNA follows: TGTGCCAGCAGCCCCCGGGGGGGGAGCGGGAGGATCTATACGCAGTATTTT.

The genes are TRBV7-9 and TRBJ2-3, with a tentative D call TRBD2 (6 bases). Germline CDR1 reads SEHNR; CDR2 reads FQNEAQ (reference sequence). V dropped 1 base and J dropped 0 bases, with 11 bases sitting between them. This CDR3 comprises 16 residues. The CDR3 nucleotides read TGTGCCAGCAGCTTAGAGCTAGCGTCTAGCACAGATACGCAGTATTTT. This codes for CASSLELASSTDTQYF.

The rearrangement uses TRBV2 and TRBJ2-1, with 12 bases aligning to TRBD2. V lost 5 bases and J lost 9; bases outside the gene matches: 8. Per germline, CDR1 SNHLY and CDR2 FYNNEI. This CDR3 is 15 amino acids long. As DNA, the CDR3 is TGTGCCAGCAGTTCTACTAGCGGGGGGCGCGGTGAGCAGTTCTTC. Translated, it gives CASSSTSGGRGEQFF. The entire variable domain, with the rest obtained from reference TRBV2 and TRBJ2-1, is as follows: EPEVTQTPSHQVTQMGQEVILRCVPISNHLYFYWYRQILGQKVEFLVSFYNNEISEKSEIFDDQFSVERPDGSNFTLKIRSTKLEDSAMYFCASSSTSGGRGEQFFGPGTRLTVL.

V and J are TRBV19 and TRBJ2-7; D call uncertain. CDR3 length: 9 residues. Germline V gene sequence: CDR1 LNHDA, CDR2 SQIVND (reference sequence). The CDR3 region is CTYSHEQYF. In DNA form, the CDR3 reads TGTACCTACAGCCACGAGCAGTACTTC.

The chain couples TRBV30 to TRBJ2-7; D unclear. Trimming left V 2 bases short and J 5 bases short, with 16 bases between. Per the germline V gene, CDR1 is GTSNPN and CDR2 is SVGIG (reference sequence). This CDR3 region has 14 residues. The CDR3 nucleotides are TGTGCCTGGAGTCCCTCCCGTCTGAGGAACGAGCAGTACTTC. This encodes CAWSPSRLRNEQYF.

V usage is TRBV7-8 and J usage is TRBJ2-7, with a tentative D call TRBD1 (5 bases). Germline CDR1 reads SGHVS; CDR2 reads FQNEAQ. V gave up 5 bases and J gave up 2 bases, with 13 bases separating them. CDR3 length equals 14 residues. CDR3 residues: CASSPWTNTYEQYF. The CDR3 DNA follows: TGTGCCAGCAGCCCCTGGACAAATACCTACGAGCAGTACTTC.

This clone has more than one count but fewer than ten. The V call is TRBV11-3, the J call TRBJ2-1, with 10 bases aligning to TRBD2. The CDR3 runs to 16 residues. J was trimmed by 8 bases and V by 0 bases; bases with no gene match: 7. Per the germline V gene, CDR1 is SGHNT and CDR2 is YENEEA. CDR3 protein: CASSLEASGGLDEQFF. DNA for the CDR3: TGTGCCAGCAGCTTAGAGGCTAGCGGGGGCCTGGATGAGCAGTTCTTC.

This clone has more than one count but fewer than ten. The chain employs TRBV5-1 and TRBJ1-4; maybe TRBD1 (5 bases). The CDR3 spans 14 residues. CDR1 and CDR2 from the germline V gene are SGHRS and YFSETQ. Trimming shortened V by 4 bases and J by 7 bases, and 14 bases separated the two germline ends. CDR3 amino acids: CASSAGRAAEKLFF. For the CDR3, the DNA is TGCGCCAGCAGCGCAGGGAGGGCAGCTGAAAAACTGTTTTTT.

The chain employs TRBV7-3 and TRBJ2-1, with TRBD2 matching over 12 bases. The J segment lost 9 bases and the V segment lost 2 bases, leaving 5 bases of the junction unmatched. Germline loops: CDR1 SGHTA, CDR2 FQGTGA. The CDR3 is made up of 15 amino acids. The CDR3 nucleotides read TGTGCCAGCAGCTTATCTAGCGGGGGGGCGATTGAGCAGTTCTTC. The encoded protein is CASSLSSGGAIEQFF.

The rearrangement uses TRBV14 and TRBJ2-5; D might be TRBD1 (6 bases). This CDR3 is 17 amino acids long. Trimming stripped 0 bases from V and 5 bases from J, with 19 bases between. Germline CDR1 SGHDN, CDR2 FVKESK. CDR3 bases: TGTGCCAGCAGCCAAGATTGGTGGAACAGGGCCTTGGAGACCCAGTACTTC. Its protein product is CASSQDWWNRALETQYF.

The CDR3 region is CASSPGRFTDTQYF. The CDR3 nucleotides read TGCGCCAGCAGCCCTGGGAGATTCACAGATACGCAGTATTTT. V usage is TRBV4-3 and J usage is TRBJ2-3; a possible D gene is TRBD2 (5 bases). This CDR3 region has 14 residues. Germline CDR1 reads LGHNA; CDR2 reads YSLEER. V lost 4 bases and J lost 2, with 10 bases in between.

This clone was seen a single time. Other DNA sequences of this sample code for an identical CDR3. The chain has TRBV6-5 and TRBJ1-2; TRBD1 is a possible D gene (5 bases). The CDR3 is 15 residues long. V lost 0 bases and J lost 2, with 10 bases in between. The germline gives CDR1 MNHEY, CDR2 SVGAGI. The CDR3 is CASSYSSGGNYGYTF. In DNA, the CDR3 is TGTGCCAGCAGTTACTCGTCCGGGGGGAACTATGGCTACACCTTC.

V usage is TRBV5-4 and J usage is TRBJ2-2; possibly TRBD2 for D (6 bases). Trimming took 4 bases from V and 1 from J, leaving 11 bases between them. The CDR3 loop spans 15 amino acids. The V gene's germline CDR1 is SGHNT and CDR2 YYREEE (reference sequence). The CDR3 region has the DNA TGTGCCAGCAGCGCGGGACCTCTGAACACCGGGGAGCTGTTTTTT. It specifies CASSAGPLNTGELFF.

The J gene is TRBJ2-5, the V gene TRBV6-5; D possibly corresponds to TRBD1 (5 bases). The CDR3 extends over 13 amino acids. V was trimmed by 5 bases and J by 2 bases, leaving 9 bases between them. Germline V lookup: CDR1 MNHEY, CDR2 SVGAGI. The CDR3 spells CASSRTLQETQYF. In nucleotides, the CDR3 is TGTGCCAGCAGTAGGACACTACAAGAGACCCAGTACTTC.

The rearrangement links TRBV13 to TRBJ2-3; D is uncertain. Trimming removed 1 base from V and 2 bases from J, with 7 bases in between. CDR1 is PRHDT, CDR2 FYEKMQ, per germline (reference sequence). There are 14 residues in the CDR3. DNA for the CDR3: TGTGCCAGCAGCTTAGTTGGCAACACAGATACGCAGTATTTT. Residues: CASSLVGNTDTQYF.

The sample holds a few counts of this clone. This rearrangement joins TRBV4-2 to TRBJ2-7, with unresolved D. Germline CDR1 LGHNA, CDR2 YNFKEQ. V lost 0 bases and J lost 8, with 14 bases in between. This CDR3 contains 14 residues. The CDR3 spells CASSQDREAIQQYF. CDR3 DNA: TGTGCCAGCAGCCAAGATCGAGAGGCCATCCAGCAGTACTTC.

This clone was recorded a few times. DNA of the CDR3: TGTGCCAGCAGCTTCAGGACAGGGAGCAACAATGAGCAGTTCTTC. Translated: CASSFRTGSNNEQFF. The rearrangement uses TRBV5-8 and TRBJ2-1; 8 bases are a match to TRBD1. The CDR3 is made up of 15 amino acids. V was clipped by 2 bases and J by 5 bases; unmatched bases: 6. Germline V lookup: CDR1 SGHTS, CDR2 YDEGEE.

The V call is TRBV7-3, the J call TRBJ2-1; TRBD2 matches 12 bases. V dropped 2 bases and J dropped 6; count of bases not matched to a gene: 2. Germline V CDR1 and CDR2: SGHTA, FQGTGA. The CDR3 sequence is 15 residues long. Written as DNA, the CDR3 is TGTGCCAGCAGCTTAGGACTAGCGGGGCTCAATGAGCAGTTCTTC. It codes for CASSLGLAGLNEQFF.